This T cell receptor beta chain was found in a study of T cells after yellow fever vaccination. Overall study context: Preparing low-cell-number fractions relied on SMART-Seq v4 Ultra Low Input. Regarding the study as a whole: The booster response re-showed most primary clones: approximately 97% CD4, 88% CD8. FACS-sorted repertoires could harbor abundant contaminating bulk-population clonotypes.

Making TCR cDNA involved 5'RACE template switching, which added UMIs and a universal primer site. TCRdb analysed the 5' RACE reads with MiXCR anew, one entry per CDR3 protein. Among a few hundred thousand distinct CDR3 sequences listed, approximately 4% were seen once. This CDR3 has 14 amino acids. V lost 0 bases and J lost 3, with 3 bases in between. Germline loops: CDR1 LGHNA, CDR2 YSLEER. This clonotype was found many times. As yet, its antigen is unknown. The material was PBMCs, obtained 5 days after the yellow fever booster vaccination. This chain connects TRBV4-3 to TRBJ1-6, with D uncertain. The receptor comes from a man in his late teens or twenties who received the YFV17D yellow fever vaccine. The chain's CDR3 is CASSQEDYNSPLHF. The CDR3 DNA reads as TGCGCCAGCAGCCAAGAGGACTATAATTCACCCCTCCACTTT.